This TCR beta chain was observed in a study of T cells after yellow fever vaccination. Germline-derived CDR1 and CDR2 are MNHEY and SMNVEV (reference sequence). This CDR3 contains 14 residues. The V end lost 4 bases, the J end lost 0 bases, and 10 bases lay between the germline ends. This clonotype has at least ten counts. The study made its TCR cDNA through 5'RACE template switching. That step introduced a universal primer site along with UMIs. TCRdb used MiXCR to reprocess the 5' RACE reads, holding one entry per CDR3 protein. The data contain roughly 240,000 distinct CDR3 sequences, approximately 6.8% of them singletons.

This specimen was CD4+ T cells sorted from PBMCs, taken on the day of the yellow fever booster vaccination. The gene calls are TRBV27 and TRBJ2-7, with a tentative D call TRBD1 (5 bases). This TCR was sampled from a man in his thirties or forties who received the YFV17D yellow fever vaccine. The CDR3 spells CASSSRASSYEQYF. The CDR3 bases are TGTGCCAGCAGTTCCAGGGCAAGCTCCTACGAGCAGTACTTC.